One and the same sample provided the 22 T cell receptor beta chains below, sequenced in a study of Ad26.COV2.S vaccination and SARS-CoV-2 variants. The treatment here: approximately 18 received Ad26.COV2.S at low or high dose, single or two shots; about 5 received placebo; per-sample allocation not given. Following the first vaccine or placebo injection, samples were taken on day 63. The assay was immunoSEQ multiplex PCR, and TCRdb's table has in-frame clones only and misses some. The data hold roughly 700,000 clones, with about 90% observed a single time. The source material was peripheral blood, sampled in a trial of Ad26.COV2.S vaccine versus placebo. The receptors shown here come from a person aged 18-60 years who received the Ad26.COV2.S COVID-19 vaccine or a placebo.

This chain uses TRBV10-3 with TRBJ1-6; TRBD1 agrees at 9 bases. Germline CDR1 and CDR2: ENHRY and SYGVKD. With 6 bases clipped from V and 8 bases from J, the junction kept 8 bases outside the gene matches. This CDR3 has 15 residues. CDR3 loop: CAIRSIQGADSPLHF. As DNA, the CDR3 is TGTGCCATCAGATCCATACAGGGGGCGGATTCACCCCTCCACTTT.

This sequence joins TRBV7-2 and TRBJ2-3, with a tentative D call TRBD1 (6 bases). This CDR3 is built from 14 residues. V lost 8 bases and J 0 bases, leaving 12 bases between the germline ends. Per the germline V gene, CDR1 is SGHTA and CDR2 is FQGNSA. CDR3 residues: CASVRGLSTDTQYF. The CDR3, as DNA: TGTGCCAGCGTGAGGGGGTTAAGCACAGATACGCAGTATTTT.

Only one count was recorded for this clone. The rearrangement links TRBV4-1 to TRBJ2-1, with D unresolved. V lost 0 bases to trimming and J lost 4 bases, with 4 bases between them. In germline, CDR1 is MGHRA, CDR2 YSYEKL. The CDR3 runs 13 residues. CDR3: CASSQDGYNEQFF. CDR3 in DNA: TGCGCCAGCAGCCAAGATGGGTACAATGAGCAGTTCTTC.

This chain connects TRBV27 to TRBJ2-7; maybe TRBD2 (6 bases). Per germline, CDR1 MNHEY and CDR2 SMNVEV (reference sequence). Trimming left V 0 bases short and J 6 bases short, with 21 bases between. This CDR3 has 17 residues. For the CDR3, the DNA is TGTGCCAGCAGTTTATCAGCGACCGGGACTCCCGAGGGCGAGCAGTACTTC. It yields the protein CASSLSATGTPEGEQYF.

The chain combines TRBV12-2 with TRBJ2-1; TRBD2 was called by the table and not checked on the DNA. TRBV12-2 is annotated as a pseudogene. The CDR3 runs 14 residues. CDR3 region: CASRLVVAGDEQFF. As DNA, the CDR3 is TGTGCAAGTCGCTTAGTGGTAGCGGGAGATGAGCAGTTCTTC.

Here the CDR3 DNA reads TGTGCCAGCAGGAGCAGTAGCACAGATACGCAGTATTTT. Translation: CASRSSSTDTQYF. The chain links TRBV27 to TRBJ2-3; the D is unclear. Between the trimmed V and J ends, which lost 6 bases and 0 bases, there was a span of 7 bases. Germline lookup yields CDR1 MNHEY and CDR2 SMNVEV (reference sequence). This CDR3 spans 13 amino acids.

This chain joins TRBV9 and TRBJ1-1; D is uncertain. The CDR3 is 15 residues long. CDR1 is SGDLS, CDR2 YYNGEE, per germline. Deletions cut 1 base from V and 1 base from J, with 11 bases between. CDR3 region: CASSVSPRQNTEAFF. CDR3 in DNA: TGTGCCAGCAGCGTATCTCCCAGACAGAACACTGAAGCTTTCTTT.

The rearrangement links TRBV19 to TRBJ2-6; D gene uncertain. This CDR3 comprises 14 residues. V was shortened by 8 bases and J by 0 bases, with 8 bases between the two germline ends. Germline V gives CDR1 LNHDA, CDR2 SQIVND (reference sequence). CDR3 sequence reads: CASGWRSGANVLTF. CDR3 DNA sequence: TGTGCCAGTGGATGGCGCTCTGGGGCCAACGTCCTGACTTTC.

J is TRBJ1-4 and V is TRBV3-1 (or the pseudogene TRBV3-2); the D is unclear. Trimming took off 5 bases at V and 4 bases at J, with 5 bases between the two ends. Germline V lookup: CDR1 LGHDT, CDR2 YNNKEL (reference sequence). The CDR3 extends over 12 amino acids. In DNA, the CDR3 is TGTGCCAGCAGCTCCGATAATGAAAAACTGTTTTTT. Protein: CASSSDNEKLFF.

This chain links TRBV7-9 with TRBJ1-2, with 10 bases identical to TRBD1. J lost 4 bases, V lost 5 bases, and 13 bases had no gene match. The CDR3 length is 17 residues. CDR1 is SEHNR and CDR2 is FQNEAQ in the germline V gene (reference sequence). The CDR3 DNA follows: TGTGCCAGCAGCCCGAACCCCGGACAGGGGGGAAGCTATGGCTACACCTTC. It encodes CASSPNPGQGGSYGYTF.

This sequence joins TRBV3-1 (or the pseudogene TRBV3-2) and TRBJ1-1; D is ambiguous. V gave up 1 base and J gave up 10 bases, with 10 bases separating them. Per germline, CDR1 LGHDT and CDR2 YNNKEL (reference sequence). The CDR3 contains 12 residues. CDR3 loop: CASSQGPLGAFF. As DNA, the CDR3 is TGTGCCAGCAGCCAAGGACCGCTGGGAGCTTTCTTT.

V and J are TRBV4-3 and TRBJ2-7, with 11 positions matching TRBD1. From germline, CDR1 is LGHNA and CDR2 YSLEER. The CDR3 contains 16 residues. V was clipped by 5 bases and J by 3 bases; unmatched bases: 9. CDR3 amino acids: CASSVSTGTGGYEQYF. CDR3 coding DNA: TGCGCCAGCAGCGTCTCAACCGGGACAGGGGGCTACGAGCAGTACTTC.

The chain carries TRBV20-1 and TRBJ1-2; D gene ambiguous. Per germline, CDR1 DFQATT and CDR2 SNEGSKA (reference sequence). This CDR3 comprises 11 residues. V shed 6 bases and J shed 3 bases, with 8 bases lying between them. The CDR3 loop reads CSAMQDYGYTF. The CDR3 nucleotides read TGCAGTGCCATGCAGGACTATGGCTACACCTTC.

CDR3 residues: CASSQELLAGGPNTGELFF. The CDR3 DNA follows: TGTGCCAGCAGCCAAGAGTTACTAGCGGGGGGGCCGAACACCGGGGAGCTGTTTTTT. V usage is TRBV4-2 and J usage is TRBJ2-2, with TRBD2 matching over 13 bases. V gave up 0 bases and J gave up 0 bases; unmatched junction bases: 4. The germline gives CDR1 LGHNA, CDR2 YNFKEQ. This CDR3 spans 19 amino acids.

The chain is built from TRBV7-2 and TRBJ2-7; D gene unclear. Germline V gene sequence: CDR1 SGHTA, CDR2 FQGNSA. There are 15 residues in the CDR3. V dropped 0 bases and J dropped 2 bases, with 11 bases sitting between them. The CDR3 is CASSLARHAAYEQYF. CDR3 in DNA: TGTGCCAGCAGCTTAGCTAGGCACGCCGCCTACGAGCAGTACTTC.

The chain couples TRBV7-2 to TRBJ1-4, with 9 bases aligning to TRBD1. The V gene's germline CDR1 is SGHTA and CDR2 FQGNSA. This CDR3 is built from 15 residues. Trimming cost V 5 bases and J 8 bases; bases outside gene matches: 9. CDR3 protein: CASSHPGQGGEKLFF. CDR3 bases: TGTGCCAGCAGCCACCCGGGACAGGGAGGCGAAAAACTGTTTTTT.

This chain links TRBV30 with TRBJ1-1; 9 bases agree with TRBD1. From germline, CDR1 is GTSNPN and CDR2 SVGIG (reference sequence). The CDR3 is 12 amino acids. After removal of 3 bases from V and 11 bases from J, the junction contained 7 bases not matched to a gene. CDR3 region: CAWRPGQGIAFF. CDR3 coding DNA: TGTGCCTGGAGACCGGGACAGGGTATTGCTTTCTTT.

The chain joins TRBV5-8 to TRBJ2-1; 14 bases are shared with TRBD2. Trimming removed 5 bases from V and 0 bases from J; junction bases left unmatched: 10. The CDR3 consists of 19 residues. The germline V gene encodes CDR1 SGHTS and CDR2 YDEGEE. The CDR3: CASSRLAGGFPGSYNEQFF. CDR3 DNA: TGTGCCAGCAGTCGACTAGCGGGAGGGTTCCCGGGCTCCTACAATGAGCAGTTCTTC.

The chain combines TRBV10-3 with TRBJ1-3; D is perhaps TRBD1 (5 bases). Trimming stripped 5 bases from V and 1 base from J, with 6 bases between. CDR3 length: 13 residues. Germline values: CDR1 ENHRY, CDR2 SYGVKD. CDR3 DNA: TGTGCCATCAGTCAGGGTTCTGGAAACACCATATATTTT. It specifies CAISQGSGNTIYF.

The count of this clone is one. The chain combines TRBV30 with TRBJ2-3, with 9 positions matching TRBD2. The V gene's germline CDR1 is GTSNPN and CDR2 SVGIG (reference sequence). This CDR3 contains 14 residues. V gave up 0 bases and J gave up 3 bases; unmatched junction bases: 1. The CDR3 reads CAWSVLAGTDTQYF. For the CDR3, the DNA is TGTGCCTGGAGTGTGCTAGCGGGAACAGATACGCAGTATTTT.

The V gene is TRBV19, the J gene TRBJ1-5; tentative D call: TRBD1 (6 bases). V was trimmed by 5 bases and J by 6 bases, leaving 14 bases between them. The germline V gene has CDR1 LNHDA and CDR2 SQIVND (reference sequence). This CDR3 contains 14 residues. The CDR3 DNA sequence: TGTGCCAGTAGTGTACAGGGTTACGGTCAGCCCCAGCATTTT. Its translation is CASSVQGYGQPQHF.

The chain joins TRBV27 to TRBJ1-4, with TRBD1 as a possible D gene (5 bases). This CDR3 comprises 14 residues. Germline lookup yields CDR1 MNHEY and CDR2 SMNVEV (reference sequence). The V end lost 2 bases, the J end lost 8 bases, and 12 bases lay between the germline ends. CDR3 region: CASSLTREGEKLFF. CDR3 sequence (DNA): TGTGCCAGCAGTTTAACAAGGGAGGGGGAAAAACTGTTTTTT.